This T cell receptor beta chain was retrieved from a study of blood T cell repertoires in COVID-19. Looking at the study overall: Collection of acute and convalescent COVID-19 samples took place in the United States, Italy and Spain.

Assay: immunoSEQ multiplex PCR; the TCRdb copy retains only in-frame clones and omits some. The repertoire holds under 85,000 clones, with around 74% as singletons. Germline loops: CDR1 SQVTM, CDR2 ANQGSEA. There are 14 residues in the CDR3. The J segment lost 5 bases and the V segment lost 3 bases, leaving 6 bases of the junction unmatched. The specimen was peripheral blood. The chain joins TRBV29-1 to TRBJ1-2; 10 nucleotides line up with TRBD1. The sequence was collected from a human donor in a cohort sampled during active COVID-19. The CDR3 spells CSVEGGQGGYGYTF. CDR3 sequence (DNA): TGCAGCGTTGAGGGAGGACAGGGGGGATATGGCTACACCTTC. The variable domain in full, with the rest retrieved from reference TRBV29-1 and TRBJ1-2, is SAVISQKPSRDICQRGTSLTIQCQVDSQVTMMFWYRQQPGQSLTLIATANQGSEATYESGFVIDKFPISRPNLTFSTLTVSNMSPEDSSIYLCSVEGGQGGYGYTFGSGTRLTVV.